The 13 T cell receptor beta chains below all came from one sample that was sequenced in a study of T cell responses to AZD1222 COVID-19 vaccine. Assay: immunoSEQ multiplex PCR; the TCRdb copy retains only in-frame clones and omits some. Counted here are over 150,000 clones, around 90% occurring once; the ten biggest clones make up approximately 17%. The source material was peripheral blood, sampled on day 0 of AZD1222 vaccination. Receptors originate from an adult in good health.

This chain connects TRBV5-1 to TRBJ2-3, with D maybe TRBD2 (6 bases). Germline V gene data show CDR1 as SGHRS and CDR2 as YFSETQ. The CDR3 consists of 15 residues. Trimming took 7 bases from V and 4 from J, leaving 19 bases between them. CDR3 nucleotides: TGCGCCAGCGCGCCCGGGCAGGGAGGTCCAGATACGCAGTATTTT. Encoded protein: CASAPGQGGPDTQYF. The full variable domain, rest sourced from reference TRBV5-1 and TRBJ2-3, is KAGVTQTPRYLIKTRGQQVTLSCSPISGHRSVSWYQQTPGQGLQFLFEYFSETQRNKGNFPGRFSGRQFSNSRSEMNVSTLELGDSALYLCASAPGQGGPDTQYFGPGTRLTVL.

Here the CDR3 reads CASSLRVASSYNEQFF. DNA for the CDR3: TGTGCCAGCAGCTTAAGGGTAGCGAGCTCCTACAATGAGCAGTTCTTC. This rearrangement joins TRBV7-3 to TRBJ2-1; perhaps TRBD2 as D (5 bases). Trimming shortened V by 1 base and J by 0 bases, and 10 bases separated the two germline ends. Germline CDR1 and CDR2: SGHTA and FQGTGA. This CDR3 has 16 amino acids.

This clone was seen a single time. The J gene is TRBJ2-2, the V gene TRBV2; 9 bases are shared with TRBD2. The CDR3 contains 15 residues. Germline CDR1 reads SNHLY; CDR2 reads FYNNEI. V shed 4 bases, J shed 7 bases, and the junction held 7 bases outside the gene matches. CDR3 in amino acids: CASSAILAGSGELFF. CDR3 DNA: TGTGCCAGCAGTGCTATCCTAGCGGGGAGCGGGGAGCTGTTTTTT. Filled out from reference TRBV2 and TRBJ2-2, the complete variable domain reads EPEVTQTPSHQVTQMGQEVILRCVPISNHLYFYWYRQILGQKVEFLVSFYNNEISEKSEIFDDQFSVERPDGSNFTLKIRSTKLEDSAMYFCASSAILAGSGELFFGEGSRLTVL.

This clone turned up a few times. The CDR3 coding sequence is TGTGCCAGCAGTGTTTATGTCGCCACCTCAACTGCCACAGATACGCAGTATTTT. It specifies CASSVYVATSTATDTQYF. This chain uses TRBV6-1 with TRBJ2-3, with D unclear. V was clipped by 4 bases and J by 2 bases, with 22 bases between them. The germline V gene encodes CDR1 MNHNS and CDR2 SASEGT. This CDR3 comprises 18 residues.

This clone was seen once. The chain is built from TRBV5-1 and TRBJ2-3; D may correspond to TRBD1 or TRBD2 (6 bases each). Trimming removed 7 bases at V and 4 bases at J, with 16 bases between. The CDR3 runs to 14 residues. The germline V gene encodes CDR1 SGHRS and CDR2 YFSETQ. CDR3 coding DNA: TGCGCCAGCTGCCGTTTGGGGGGCGCAGATACGCAGTATTTT. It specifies CASCRLGGADTQYF.

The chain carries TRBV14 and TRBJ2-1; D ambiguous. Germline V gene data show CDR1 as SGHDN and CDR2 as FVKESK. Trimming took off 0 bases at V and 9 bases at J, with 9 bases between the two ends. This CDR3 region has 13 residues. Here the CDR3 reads CASSQERVSEQFF. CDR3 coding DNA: TGTGCCAGCAGCCAAGAAAGGGTGAGTGAGCAGTTCTTC.

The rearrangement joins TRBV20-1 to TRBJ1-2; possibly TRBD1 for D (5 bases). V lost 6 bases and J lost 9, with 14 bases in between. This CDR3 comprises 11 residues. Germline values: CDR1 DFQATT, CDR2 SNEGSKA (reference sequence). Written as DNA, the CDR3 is TGCAGTGCCCACGGGGGAGGGAGCTACACCTTC. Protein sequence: CSAHGGGSYTF.

The CDR3 reads CASSLYRGSNQPQHF. In nucleotides, the CDR3 is TGTGCCAGCAGCTTGTACAGGGGTAGCAATCAGCCCCAGCATTTT. The chain has TRBV7-2 and TRBJ1-5, with TRBD1 matching over 7 bases. This CDR3 region has 15 residues. Per germline, CDR1 SGHTA and CDR2 FQGNSA. V gave up 3 bases and J gave up 0 bases; unmatched junction bases: 2.

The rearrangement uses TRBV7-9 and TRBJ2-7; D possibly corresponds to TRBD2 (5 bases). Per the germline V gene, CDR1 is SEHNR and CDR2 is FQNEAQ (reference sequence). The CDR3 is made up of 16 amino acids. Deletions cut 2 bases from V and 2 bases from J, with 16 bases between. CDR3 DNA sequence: TGTGCCAGCAGCTTACACTCCGGGGTTGAGACCTACGAGCAGTACTTC. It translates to CASSLHSGVETYEQYF.

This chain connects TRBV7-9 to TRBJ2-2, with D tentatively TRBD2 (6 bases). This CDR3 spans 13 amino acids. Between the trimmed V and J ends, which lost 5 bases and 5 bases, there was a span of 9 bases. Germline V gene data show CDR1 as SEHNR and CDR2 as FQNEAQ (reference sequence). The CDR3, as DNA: TGTGCCAGCAGCGGAGGGCGTACCGGGGAGCTGTTTTTT. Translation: CASSGGRTGELFF.

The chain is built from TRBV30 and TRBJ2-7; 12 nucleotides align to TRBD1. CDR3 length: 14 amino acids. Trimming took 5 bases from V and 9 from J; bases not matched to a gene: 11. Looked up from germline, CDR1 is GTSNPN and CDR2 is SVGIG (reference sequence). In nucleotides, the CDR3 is TGTGCCTGGTCCCGGGACAGGGGGCAGGGAGGGCAGTACTTC. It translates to CAWSRDRGQGGQYF.

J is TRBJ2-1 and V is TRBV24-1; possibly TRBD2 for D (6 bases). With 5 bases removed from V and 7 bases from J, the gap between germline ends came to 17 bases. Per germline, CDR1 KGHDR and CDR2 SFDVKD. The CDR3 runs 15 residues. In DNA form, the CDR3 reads TGTGCCACCAGTGGTCGAATCCCGGGAGATAATGAGCAGTTCTTC. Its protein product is CATSGRIPGDNEQFF.

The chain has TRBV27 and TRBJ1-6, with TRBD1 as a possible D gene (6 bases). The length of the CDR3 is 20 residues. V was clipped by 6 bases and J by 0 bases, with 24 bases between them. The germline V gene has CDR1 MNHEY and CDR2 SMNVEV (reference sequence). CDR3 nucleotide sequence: TGTGCCAGCAGAGGGGGGACGTTCCGGGGCTCGTTCTCCTATAATTCACCCCTCCACTTT. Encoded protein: CASRGGTFRGSFSYNSPLHF.